This TCR beta chain was sequenced in a study of CD8 T cells in ankylosing spondylitis. Study-level results: Apparently characteristic of ankylosing spondylitis blood was a TCR beta motif (roughly 8 highly homologous variants).

For TCR beta, libraries came from quantitative 5'-RACE with molecular barcodes. TCRdb reprocessed the 5' RACE reads via MiXCR and lists one record per CDR3 protein. The sample holds roughly 230,000 distinct CDR3 sequences, about 18% seen once. This clonotype has a handful of counts. Its target is unknown. The germline CDR1 and CDR2 sequences are MNHEY and SMNVEV (reference sequence). The CDR3 covers 13 residues. V was trimmed by 6 bases and J by 2 bases, leaving 11 bases between them. This chain connects TRBV27 to TRBJ2-7; a possible D gene is TRBD1 (5 bases). This clonotype originated in a male donor with ankylosing spondylitis or in good health (not recorded which). The sequenced sample was blood, either unsorted or a sorted T cell fraction (not recorded which). CDR3 amino acids: CASRLTGTYEQYF. DNA for the CDR3: TGTGCCAGCAGGTTAACAGGTACCTACGAGCAGTACTTC.